What follows are 20 T cell receptor beta chains derived from one specimen sequenced in a study of shared clonotypes between healthy human individuals. Sequencing was performed with immunoSEQ multiplex PCR; in TCRdb, only in-frame clones are kept and a portion is missing. The sample shows over a million clones, 75% of them seen only once. The sample comprised memory CD4+ T cells sorted from blood. Noted subset: CD45RA-negative fraction. The receptors shown here come from a young man in good health.

The CDR3 protein is CASTDRGHTEAFF. The CDR3 DNA reads TGTGCCAGCACGGACAGGGGGCACACTGAAGCTTTCTTT. The chain employs TRBV6-1 and TRBJ1-1; 11 bases fit TRBD1. Germline CDR1 and CDR2: MNHNS and SASEGT. This CDR3 has 13 residues. Trimming took 7 bases from V and 3 from J; bases not matched to a gene: 1.

This chain links TRBV2 with TRBJ2-7; 8 nucleotides line up with TRBD2. J lost 3 bases, V lost 7 bases, and 8 bases had no gene match. CDR1 and CDR2 (germline): SNHLY, FYNNEI. The CDR3 loop spans 14 amino acids. CDR3 in DNA: TGTGCCAGCACCACCAGGACTAGCTACTACGAGCAGTACTTC. Protein sequence: CASTTRTSYYEQYF.

The rearrangement links TRBV5-6 to TRBJ2-3; D may be TRBD2 (6 bases). This CDR3 has 17 amino acids. Trimming stripped 0 bases from V and 0 bases from J, with 14 bases between. CDR1 and CDR2 from the germline V gene are SGHDT and YYEEEE. CDR3 bases: TGTGCCAGCAGCTTGGCCTGGACTAAGACTAGCACAGATACGCAGTATTTT. It codes for CASSLAWTKTSTDTQYF.

This clone has more than one count but fewer than ten. The chain uses TRBV5-4 and TRBJ1-1; D remains ambiguous. V lost 4 bases and J lost 4, with 11 bases in between. CDR1 and CDR2 (germline): SGHNT, YYREEE (reference sequence). The CDR3 loop spans 13 amino acids. The CDR3 region is CASSRTGVTEAFF. DNA for the CDR3: TGTGCCAGCAGCCGTACCGGTGTCACTGAAGCTTTCTTT.

The genes are TRBV28 and TRBJ1-1, with TRBD1 matching 12 bases. The CDR3 is made up of 16 amino acids. CDR1 MDHEN and CDR2 SYDVKM come from the germline V gene. Losses at the gene ends were 6 bases for V and 1 base for J; bases not matched to a gene: 6. The CDR3 sequence: CASRGGTGGWNTEAFF. In DNA, the CDR3 is TGTGCCAGCAGGGGTGGGACAGGGGGCTGGAACACTGAAGCTTTCTTT.

This clone was seen more than once but under ten times. J is TRBJ2-7 and V is TRBV18; 9 bases agree with TRBD2. V lost 3 bases to trimming and J lost 0 bases; unmatched junction nucleotides: 6. The germline CDR1 and CDR2 sequences are KGHSH and LQKENI. The CDR3 runs to 16 residues. CDR3 residues: CASSPLRTSDSYEQYF. The CDR3 DNA reads TGTGCCAGCTCACCCTTACGGACTAGCGACTCCTACGAGCAGTACTTC.

The table lists this clone with a few counts. The gene calls are TRBV7-8 and TRBJ2-1, with 7 bases matching TRBD2. V shed 5 bases, J shed 4 bases, and the junction held 11 bases outside the gene matches. The CDR3 length is 16 residues. The germline gives CDR1 SGHVS, CDR2 FQNEAQ. Here the CDR3 DNA reads TGTGCCAGCAGCGGGGGGGGAGCGGGCGGATACAATGAGCAGTTCTTC. It is translated as CASSGGGAGGYNEQFF.

The chain combines TRBV5-8 with TRBJ1-4; possibly TRBD1 for D (6 bases). V shed 4 bases and J shed 14 bases, with 15 bases lying between them. Per the germline V gene, CDR1 is SGHTS and CDR2 is YDEGEE. The CDR3 contains 12 residues. The CDR3: CASSPRRGGLFF. The CDR3 nucleotides are TGTGCCAGCAGCCCCCGCAGGGGCGGGCTGTTTTTT. Full variable domain (rest looked up from reference TRBV5-8 and TRBJ1-4): EAGVTQSPTHLIKTRGQQATLRCSPISGHTSVYWYQQALGLGLQFLLWYDEGEERNRGNFPPRFSGRQFPNYSSELNVNALELEDSALYLCASSPRRGGLFFGSGTQLSVL.

This clone occurred a few times. Other DNA variants within this sample encode the same CDR3. The chain uses TRBV9 and TRBJ1-2, with D unresolved. CDR1 is SGDLS, CDR2 YYNGEE, per germline. There are 12 residues in the CDR3. The V end was cut by 0 bases, the J end by 5 bases, with 5 bases between. CDR3 DNA sequence: TGTGCCAGCAGCGTAGGGTCTTATGGCTACACCTTC. This encodes CASSVGSYGYTF.

The chain carries TRBV1 and TRBJ1-4; no DNA check was done on the table's D call, TRBD1. TRBV1 is designated a pseudogene. This CDR3 comprises 19 residues. The CDR3 DNA reads as TGCACCAGCAGCCCGCTGACAGGGGCCCAGATTATGACTAATGAAAAACTGTTTTTT. Protein product: CTSSPLTGAQIMTNEKLFF.

The rearrangement joins TRBV6-1 to TRBJ1-5; 7 bases agree with TRBD1. Trimming removed 4 bases from V and 6 bases from J; junction bases left unmatched: 15. The CDR3 spans 17 residues. The germline gives CDR1 MNHNS, CDR2 SASEGT. The CDR3 spells CASSAFLLGQITQPQHF. CDR3 sequence (DNA): TGTGCCAGCAGTGCATTTCTTCTGGGACAGATTACTCAGCCCCAGCATTTT.

To note about this clone: Germline and junction disagree at one end, which may indicate a read error. V and J are TRBV19 and TRBJ1-1, with TRBD1 as a possible D gene (6 bases). This CDR3 spans 14 amino acids. CDR1 LNHDA and CDR2 SQIVND come from the germline V gene (reference sequence). CDR3 DNA sequence: TGTGCCAGCAAGGACACGGCGGGGGACACTAAAGCTTTCTTT. This translates into CASKDTAGDTKAFF. Supplemented by reference TRBV19 and TRBJ1-1, the full variable domain reads DGGITQSPKYLFRKEGQNVTLSCEQNLNHDAMYWYRQDPGQGLRLIYYSQIVNDFQKGDIAEGYSVSREKKESFPLTVTSAQKNPTAFYLCASKDTAGDTKAFFGQGTRLTVV.

V gene TRBV19 combines with J gene TRBJ1-1; the D is unclear. V shed 6 bases and J shed 5 bases, with 7 bases lying between them. Germline V gene data show CDR1 as LNHDA and CDR2 as SQIVND (reference sequence). The CDR3 has 11 residues. The CDR3: CASSGRTEAFF. The CDR3 nucleotides read TGTGCCAGTAGCGGCCGAACTGAAGCTTTCTTT. Full variable domain (outside the CDR3, taken from reference TRBV19 and TRBJ1-1): DGGITQSPKYLFRKEGQNVTLSCEQNLNHDAMYWYRQDPGQGLRLIYYSQIVNDFQKGDIAEGYSVSREKKESFPLTVTSAQKNPTAFYLCASSGRTEAFFGQGTRLTVV.

The rearrangement uses TRBV5-1 and TRBJ2-1; 7 nucleotides line up with TRBD1. This CDR3 spans 13 amino acids. Germline V CDR1 and CDR2: SGHRS, YFSETQ. J lost 8 bases, V lost 5 bases, and 7 bases had no gene match. CDR3 sequence (DNA): TGCGCCAGCAGACCGACTACAGGGGATGAGCAGTTCTTC. Translating gives CASRPTTGDEQFF.

The V and J genes are TRBV10-2 and TRBJ2-6, with D perhaps being TRBD1 or TRBD2 (5 bases each). CDR1 is WSHSY and CDR2 is SAAADI in the germline V gene. This CDR3 has 17 residues. V was clipped by 4 bases and J by 0 bases, with 13 bases between them. The CDR3 loop is CASSARGTVSGANVLTF. The CDR3 DNA follows: TGCGCCAGCAGTGCACGAGGGACGGTCTCTGGGGCCAACGTCCTGACTTTC.

This clone showed up just a few times. The chain joins TRBV6-1 to TRBJ2-1; 8 bases agree with TRBD2. Per the germline V gene, CDR1 is MNHNS and CDR2 is SASEGT. The J segment lost 6 bases and the V segment lost 4 bases, leaving 8 bases of the junction unmatched. The CDR3 is 15 amino acids. CDR3 protein: CASSGFGTRGNEQFF. The CDR3 region has the DNA TGTGCCAGCAGTGGATTCGGGACTAGGGGCAATGAGCAGTTCTTC.

The chain recombines TRBV9 with TRBJ2-3, with 9 bases fitting TRBD2. This CDR3 has 16 amino acids. CDR1 SGDLS and CDR2 YYNGEE come from the germline V gene. J lost 5 bases, V lost 4 bases, and 11 bases had no gene match. The CDR3 nucleotides read TGTGCCAGCAGCCCCGGGGTGACTAGCGGAGAAGATACGCAGTATTTT. Translating gives CASSPGVTSGEDTQYF.

The V call is TRBV25-1, the J call TRBJ1-1, with D maybe TRBD1 (5 bases). CDR3 length: 15 residues. Trimming pared 2 bases from V and 0 bases from J, leaving 10 bases between. From germline, CDR1 is MGHDK and CDR2 SYGVNS. As DNA, the CDR3 is TGTGCCAGCAGTGAACCAGGGCCCATGAACACTGAAGCTTTCTTT. Its translation is CASSEPGPMNTEAFF.

The rearrangement joins TRBV25-1 to TRBJ2-3, with no clear D. V shed 8 bases and J shed 6 bases, with 12 bases lying between them. CDR3 length: 12 amino acids. Per the germline V gene, CDR1 is MGHDK and CDR2 is SYGVNS. CDR3 nucleotide sequence: TGTGCCAGCGGCTATTTTGTGGATACGCAGTATTTT. This gives the protein CASGYFVDTQYF.

The chain recombines TRBV30 with TRBJ2-7, with D possibly TRBD1 on 5 matching bases. Trimming removed 0 bases at V and 0 bases at J, with 15 bases between. The germline gives CDR1 GTSNPN, CDR2 SVGIG (reference sequence). The CDR3 is made up of 16 amino acids. CDR3 amino acids: CAWSVKFRGSSYEQYF. The CDR3 region has the DNA TGTGCCTGGAGTGTAAAGTTTAGGGGTAGCTCCTACGAGCAGTACTTC.